These 8 T cell receptor beta chains share one sample of origin, sequenced in a study of T cell repertoires in cytomegalovirus infection. Antigens for these TCRs are unknown. In TCRdb, the reads were re-called with MiXCR into one record per CDR3 protein. The data show approximately 100,000 distinct CDR3 sequences, approximately 28% seen once. The source material was CD8+ T cells from cultured PBMCs, sampled from culture after CMV antigen stimulation. The receptors shown here come from a human donor in good health (CMV status not recorded). Some clones in this sample may be carry-over from other donors' samples.

There are a few counts of this clonotype. The chain couples TRBV20-1 to TRBJ2-1, with 12 bases aligning to TRBD2. The CDR3 is 13 amino acids. CDR1 and CDR2 (germline): DFQATT, SNEGSKA (reference sequence). V dropped 3 bases and J dropped 10; count of bases not matched to a gene: 4. CDR3 region: CSASPLAGGEQFF. In nucleotides, the CDR3 is TGCAGTGCTAGCCCACTAGCGGGGGGAGAGCAGTTCTTC.

The gene calls are TRBV27 and TRBJ1-5; D uncertain. The V end was cut by 4 bases, the J end by 4 bases, with 5 bases between. The length of the CDR3 is 12 residues. Germline V gene data show CDR1 as MNHEY and CDR2 as SMNVEV (reference sequence). The CDR3 reads CASSSVNQPQHF. The CDR3 coding sequence is TGTGCCAGCAGTTCAGTAAATCAGCCCCAGCATTTT.

The rearrangement links TRBV6-2 or TRBV6-3 to TRBJ1-1; 9 bases map to TRBD1. The CDR3 length is 17 residues. Germline V gene data show CDR1 as MNHEY and CDR2 as SVGEGT. With V trimmed by 0 bases and J by 5 bases, 10 bases remained unmatched. Here the CDR3 DNA reads TGTGCCAGCAGTTACTCGCGATTGGACAGGGGAGGTACTGAAGCTTTCTTT. Translation gives CASSYSRLDRGGTEAFF.

The V gene is TRBV7-9, the J gene TRBJ2-3, with 7 bases aligning to TRBD1. CDR3 length: 16 residues. Trimming removed 4 bases from V and 4 bases from J; junction bases left unmatched: 11. The germline V gene encodes CDR1 SEHNR and CDR2 FQNEAQ (reference sequence). CDR3 in amino acids: CASSWTGTELADTQYF. The CDR3 DNA reads as TGTGCCAGCAGCTGGACCGGGACAGAATTGGCAGATACGCAGTATTTT.

This clonotype has at least ten counts. The genes are TRBV7-2 and TRBJ2-5, with D perhaps TRBD2 (6 bases). Germline CDR1 is SGHTA and CDR2 is FQGNSA. The CDR3 sequence is 16 residues long. The V end was cut by 2 bases, the J end by 1 base, with 14 bases between. This CDR3 is CASSLLSRESQETQYF. The CDR3 DNA is TGTGCCAGCAGCTTATTAAGCCGGGAGAGCCAAGAGACCCAGTACTTC.

This clonotype has just a few counts. V usage is TRBV4-1 and J usage is TRBJ2-1; 8 bases map to TRBD1. The germline gives CDR1 MGHRA, CDR2 YSYEKL. The CDR3 is 16 residues long. With 3 bases clipped from V and 3 bases from J, the junction kept 7 bases outside the gene matches. The CDR3 nucleotides read TGCGCCAGCAGCCACGGGCAGGGGGCTTTCTACAATGAGCAGTTCTTC. It specifies CASSHGQGAFYNEQFF.

Ten or more counts support this clonotype. In DNA form, the CDR3 reads TGTGCCAGCAGTCTCCAACCCGGAGGCTCCTACAATGAGCAGTTCTTC. This encodes CASSLQPGGSYNEQFF. The chain links TRBV12-3 or TRBV12-4 to TRBJ2-1; TRBD2 might be the D (5 bases). V gave up 5 bases and J gave up 0 bases, with 14 bases separating them. This CDR3 has 16 amino acids.

This clonotype was detected only once. A much bigger clone sits one base away, suggesting this may be a read error. The chain has TRBV11-2 and TRBJ1-1, with D tentatively TRBD1 (5 bases). This CDR3 is built from 14 residues. Germline lookup yields CDR1 SGHAT and CDR2 FQNNGV. CDR3 sequence reads: CTSSLVLGGTEAFF. The DNA of the CDR3 is TGTACCAGCAGCTTAGTGTTGGGGGGCACTGAAGCTTTCTTT.